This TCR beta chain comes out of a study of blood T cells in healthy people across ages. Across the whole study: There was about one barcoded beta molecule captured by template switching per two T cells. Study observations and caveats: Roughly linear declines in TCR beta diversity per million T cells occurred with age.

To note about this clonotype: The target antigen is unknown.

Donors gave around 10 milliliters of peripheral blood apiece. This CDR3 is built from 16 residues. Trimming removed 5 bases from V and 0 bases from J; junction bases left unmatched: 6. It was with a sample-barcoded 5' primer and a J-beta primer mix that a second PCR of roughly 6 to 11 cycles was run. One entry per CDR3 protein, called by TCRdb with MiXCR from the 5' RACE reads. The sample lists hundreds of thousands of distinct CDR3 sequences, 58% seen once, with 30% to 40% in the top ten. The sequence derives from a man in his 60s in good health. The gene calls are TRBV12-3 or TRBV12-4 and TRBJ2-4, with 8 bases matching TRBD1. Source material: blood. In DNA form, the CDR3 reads TGTGCCAGCAGTCCCAGGGGGCAACTAGCCAAAAACATTCAGTACTTC. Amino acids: CASSPRGQLAKNIQYF.